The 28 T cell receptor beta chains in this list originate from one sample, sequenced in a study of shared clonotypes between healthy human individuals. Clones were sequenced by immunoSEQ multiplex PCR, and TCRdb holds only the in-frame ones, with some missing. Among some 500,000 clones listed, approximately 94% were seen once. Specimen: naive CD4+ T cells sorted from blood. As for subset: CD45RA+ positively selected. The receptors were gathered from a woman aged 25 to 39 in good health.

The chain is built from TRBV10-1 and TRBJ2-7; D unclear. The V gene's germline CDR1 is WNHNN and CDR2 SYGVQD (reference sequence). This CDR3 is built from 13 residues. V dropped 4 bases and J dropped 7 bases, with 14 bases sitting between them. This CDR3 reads CASSGSSSSEQYF. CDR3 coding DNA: TGCGCCAGCAGTGGGTCTTCATCGAGTGAGCAGTACTTC.

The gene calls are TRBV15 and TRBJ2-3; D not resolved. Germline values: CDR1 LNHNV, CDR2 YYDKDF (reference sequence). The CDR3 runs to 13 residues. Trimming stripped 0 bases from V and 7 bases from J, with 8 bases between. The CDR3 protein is CATSRDLEHTQYF. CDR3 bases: TGTGCCACCAGCAGAGATCTGGAGCATACGCAGTATTTT.

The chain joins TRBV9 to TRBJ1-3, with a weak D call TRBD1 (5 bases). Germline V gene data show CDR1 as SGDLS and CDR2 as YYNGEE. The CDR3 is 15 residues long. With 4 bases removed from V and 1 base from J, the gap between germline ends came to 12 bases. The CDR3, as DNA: TGTGCCAGCAGCCCCGGGACCGCGTCTGGAAACACCATATATTTT. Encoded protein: CASSPGTASGNTIYF.

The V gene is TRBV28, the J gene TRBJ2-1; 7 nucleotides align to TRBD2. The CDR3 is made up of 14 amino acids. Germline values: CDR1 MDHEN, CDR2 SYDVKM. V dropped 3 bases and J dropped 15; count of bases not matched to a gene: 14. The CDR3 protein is CASSFFAGAAPPFF. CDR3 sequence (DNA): TGTGCCAGCAGTTTTTTCGCGGGAGCGGCCCCCCCGTTCTTC.

The CDR3 sequence: CASSLWGDRGFYNEQFF. The CDR3 DNA reads TGTGCCAGCAGTTTATGGGGGGACAGGGGGTTCTACAATGAGCAGTTCTTC. The rearrangement joins TRBV28 to TRBJ2-1, with 11 bases matching TRBD1. CDR1 and CDR2 from the germline V gene are MDHEN and SYDVKM. The CDR3 runs to 17 residues. Trimming took 0 bases from V and 3 from J; bases not matched to a gene: 4.

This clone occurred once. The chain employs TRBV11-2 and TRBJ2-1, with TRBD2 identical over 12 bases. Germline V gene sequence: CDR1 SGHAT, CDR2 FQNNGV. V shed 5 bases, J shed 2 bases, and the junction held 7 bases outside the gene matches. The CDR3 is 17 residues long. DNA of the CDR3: TGTGCCAGCAGCGGCCCGACTAGCGGGGGACCCTACAATGAGCAGTTCTTC. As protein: CASSGPTSGGPYNEQFF.

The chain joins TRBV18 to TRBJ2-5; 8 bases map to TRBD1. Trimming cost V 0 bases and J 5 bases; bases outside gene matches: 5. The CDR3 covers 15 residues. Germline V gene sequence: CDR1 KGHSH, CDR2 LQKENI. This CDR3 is CASSPPGQEGETQYF. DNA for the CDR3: TGTGCCAGCTCACCACCGGGACAGGAGGGGGAGACCCAGTACTTC.

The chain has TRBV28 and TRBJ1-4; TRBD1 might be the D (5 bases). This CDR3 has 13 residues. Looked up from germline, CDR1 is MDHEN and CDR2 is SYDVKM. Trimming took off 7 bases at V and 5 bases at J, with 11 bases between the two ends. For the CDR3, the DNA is TGTGCCAGCACCACCGGGGCAAATGAAAAACTGTTTTTT. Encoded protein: CASTTGANEKLFF.

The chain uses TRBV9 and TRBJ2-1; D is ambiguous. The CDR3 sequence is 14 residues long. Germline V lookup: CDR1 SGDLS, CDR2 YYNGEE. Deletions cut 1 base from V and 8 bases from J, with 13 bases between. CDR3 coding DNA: TGTGCCAGCAGCGTACATTTCGGCGTGGATGAGCAGTTCTTC. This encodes CASSVHFGVDEQFF.

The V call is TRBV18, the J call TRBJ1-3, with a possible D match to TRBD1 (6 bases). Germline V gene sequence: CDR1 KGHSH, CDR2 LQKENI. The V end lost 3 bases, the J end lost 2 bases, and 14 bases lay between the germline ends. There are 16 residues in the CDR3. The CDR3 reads CASSPLDGGAGNTIYF. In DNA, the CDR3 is TGTGCCAGCTCACCCTTGGATGGGGGCGCTGGAAACACCATATATTTT. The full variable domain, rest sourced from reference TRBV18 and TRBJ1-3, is NAGVMQNPRHLVRRRGQEARLRCSPMKGHSHVYWYRQLPEEGLKFMVYLQKENIIDESGMPKERFSAEFPKEGPSILRIQQVVRGDSAAYFCASSPLDGGAGNTIYFGEGSWLTVV.

The CDR3 nucleotides are TGTGCCAGCAGTGATGGGCAGGGGTACGCTGAAGCTTTCTTT. Encoded protein: CASSDGQGYAEAFF. This chain uses TRBV6-1 with TRBJ1-1; TRBD1 might be the D (6 bases). Germline V gene lookup returns CDR1 MNHNS and CDR2 SASEGT. The CDR3 has 14 amino acids. Trimming took off 3 bases at V and 6 bases at J, with 14 bases between the two ends.

CDR3 bases: TGTGCCAGCAGCCTATCTCAGGGGAATCAGCCCCAGCATTTT. Translated: CASSLSQGNQPQHF. V usage is TRBV4-2 and J usage is TRBJ1-5; possible D gene TRBD1, 6 bases. Germline CDR1 and CDR2: LGHNA and YNFKEQ. Deletions cut 4 bases from V and 4 bases from J, with 11 bases between. This CDR3 spans 14 amino acids.

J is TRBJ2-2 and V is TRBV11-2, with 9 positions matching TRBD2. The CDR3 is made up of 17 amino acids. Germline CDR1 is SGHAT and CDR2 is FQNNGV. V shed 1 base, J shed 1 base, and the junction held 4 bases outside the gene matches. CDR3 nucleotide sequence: TGTGCCAGCAGCTTAGCATTGACTAGCGGGAACACCGGGGAGCTGTTTTTT. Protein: CASSLALTSGNTGELFF.

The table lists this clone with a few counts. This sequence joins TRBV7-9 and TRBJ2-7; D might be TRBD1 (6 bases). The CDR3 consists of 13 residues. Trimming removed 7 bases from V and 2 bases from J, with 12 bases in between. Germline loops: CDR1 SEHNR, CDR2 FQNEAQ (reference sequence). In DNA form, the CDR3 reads TGTGCCAGCACGTGGGACAATACCTACGAGCAGTACTTC. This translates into CASTWDNTYEQYF.

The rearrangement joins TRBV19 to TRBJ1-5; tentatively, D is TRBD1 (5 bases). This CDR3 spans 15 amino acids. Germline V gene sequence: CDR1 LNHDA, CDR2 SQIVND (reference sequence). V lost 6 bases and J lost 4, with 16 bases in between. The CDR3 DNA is TGTGCCAGTAGCATGGCGGGCCAGGGTAATCAGCCCCAGCATTTT. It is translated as CASSMAGQGNQPQHF.

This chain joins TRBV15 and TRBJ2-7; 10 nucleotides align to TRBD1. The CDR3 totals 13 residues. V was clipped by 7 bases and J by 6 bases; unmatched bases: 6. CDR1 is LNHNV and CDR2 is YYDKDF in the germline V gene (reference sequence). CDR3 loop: CATTGQGLGEQYF. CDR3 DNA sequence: TGTGCCACCACGGGACAGGGGCTCGGCGAGCAGTACTTC. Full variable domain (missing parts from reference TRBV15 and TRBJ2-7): DAMVIQNPRYQVTQFGKPVTLSCSQTLNHNVMYWYQQKSSQAPKLLFHYYDKDFNNEADTPDNFQSRRPNTSFCFLDIRSPGLGDTAMYLCATTGQGLGEQYFGPGTRLTVT.

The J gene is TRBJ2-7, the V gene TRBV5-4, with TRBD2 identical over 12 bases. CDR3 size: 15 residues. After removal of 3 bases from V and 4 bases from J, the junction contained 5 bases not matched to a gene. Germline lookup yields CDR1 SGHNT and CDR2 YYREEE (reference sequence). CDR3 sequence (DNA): TGTGCCAGCAGCTCTAGCGGGAGGGCCGGATACGAGCAGTACTTC. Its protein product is CASSSSGRAGYEQYF. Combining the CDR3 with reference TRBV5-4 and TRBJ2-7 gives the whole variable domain ETGVTQSPTHLIKTRGQQVTLRCSSQSGHNTVSWYQQALGQGPQFIFQYYREEENGRGNFPPRFSGLQFPNYSSELNVNALELDDSALYLCASSSSGRAGYEQYFGPGTRLTVT.

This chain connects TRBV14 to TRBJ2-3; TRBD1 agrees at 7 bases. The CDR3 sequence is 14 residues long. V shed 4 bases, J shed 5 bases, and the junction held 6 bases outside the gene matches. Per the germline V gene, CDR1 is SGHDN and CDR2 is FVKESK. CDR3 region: CASSRRTGRDTQYF. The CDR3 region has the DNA TGTGCCAGCAGCCGAAGGACAGGAAGAGATACGCAGTATTTT.

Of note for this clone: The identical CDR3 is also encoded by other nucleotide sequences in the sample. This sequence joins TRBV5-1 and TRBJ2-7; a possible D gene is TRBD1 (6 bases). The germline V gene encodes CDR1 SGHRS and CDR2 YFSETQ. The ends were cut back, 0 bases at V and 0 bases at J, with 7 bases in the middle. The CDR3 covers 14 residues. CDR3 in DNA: TGCGCCAGCAGCTTGGCAGGGGACTCCTACGAGCAGTACTTC. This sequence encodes CASSLAGDSYEQYF.

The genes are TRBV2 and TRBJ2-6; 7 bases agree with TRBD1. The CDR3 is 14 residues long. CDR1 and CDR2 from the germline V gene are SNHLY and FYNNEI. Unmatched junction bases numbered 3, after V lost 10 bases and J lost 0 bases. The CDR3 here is CATRQGSGANVLTF. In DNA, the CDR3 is TGTGCCACCAGACAGGGCTCTGGGGCCAACGTCCTGACTTTC.

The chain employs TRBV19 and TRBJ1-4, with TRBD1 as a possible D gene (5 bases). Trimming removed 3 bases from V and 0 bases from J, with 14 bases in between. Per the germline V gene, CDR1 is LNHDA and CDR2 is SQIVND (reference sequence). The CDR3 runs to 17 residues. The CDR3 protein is CASSIPLGQSTNEKLFF. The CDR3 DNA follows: TGTGCCAGTAGTATCCCCCTTGGACAATCAACTAATGAAAAACTGTTTTTT.

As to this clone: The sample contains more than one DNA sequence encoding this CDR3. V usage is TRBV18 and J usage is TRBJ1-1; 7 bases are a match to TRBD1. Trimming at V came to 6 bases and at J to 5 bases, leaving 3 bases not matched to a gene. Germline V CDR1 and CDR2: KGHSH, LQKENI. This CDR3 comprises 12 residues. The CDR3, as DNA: TGTGCCAGCTCGGCACAGGGGACTGAAGCTTTCTTT. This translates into CASSAQGTEAFF.

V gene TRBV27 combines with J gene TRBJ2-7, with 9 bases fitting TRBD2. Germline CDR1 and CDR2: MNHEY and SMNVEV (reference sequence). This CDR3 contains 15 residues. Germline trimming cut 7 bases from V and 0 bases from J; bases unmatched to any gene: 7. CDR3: CASKTSGTNSYEQYF. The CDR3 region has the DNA TGTGCCAGCAAGACTAGCGGCACTAACTCCTACGAGCAGTACTTC.

CDR3 region: CASSRITGTGGNYGYTF. DNA for the CDR3: TGTGCCAGCAGCAGAATAACCGGGACAGGGGGCAACTATGGCTACACCTTC. This chain joins TRBV7-2 and TRBJ1-2, with 12 positions matching TRBD1. The length of the CDR3 is 17 residues. Trimming cost V 5 bases and J 2 bases; bases outside gene matches: 9. The germline CDR1 and CDR2 sequences are SGHTA and FQGNSA.

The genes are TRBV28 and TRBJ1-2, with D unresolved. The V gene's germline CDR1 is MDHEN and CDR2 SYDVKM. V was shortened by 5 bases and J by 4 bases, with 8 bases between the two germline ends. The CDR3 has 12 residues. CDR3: CASSQQSYGYTF. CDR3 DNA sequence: TGTGCCAGCAGTCAGCAGAGCTATGGCTACACCTTC.

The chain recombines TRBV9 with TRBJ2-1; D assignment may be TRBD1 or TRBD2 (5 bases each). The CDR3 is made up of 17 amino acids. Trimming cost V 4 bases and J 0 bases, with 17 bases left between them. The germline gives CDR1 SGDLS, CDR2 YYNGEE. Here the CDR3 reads CASSSSGRTTSYNEQFF. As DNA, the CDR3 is TGTGCCAGCAGCAGCTCGGGGCGAACAACCTCCTACAATGAGCAGTTCTTC.

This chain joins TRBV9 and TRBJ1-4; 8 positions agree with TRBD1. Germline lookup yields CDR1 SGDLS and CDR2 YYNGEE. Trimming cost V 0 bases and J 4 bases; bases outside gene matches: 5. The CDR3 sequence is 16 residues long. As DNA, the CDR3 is TGTGCCAGCAGCGTAGGAGGACAGGGCCTTAATGAAAAACTGTTTTTT. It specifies CASSVGGQGLNEKLFF.

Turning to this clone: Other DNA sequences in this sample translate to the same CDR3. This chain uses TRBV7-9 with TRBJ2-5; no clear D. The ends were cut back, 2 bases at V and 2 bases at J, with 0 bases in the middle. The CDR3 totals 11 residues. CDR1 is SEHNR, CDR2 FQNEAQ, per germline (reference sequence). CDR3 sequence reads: CASSLQETQYF. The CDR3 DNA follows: TGTGCCAGCAGCTTACAAGAGACCCAGTACTTC.